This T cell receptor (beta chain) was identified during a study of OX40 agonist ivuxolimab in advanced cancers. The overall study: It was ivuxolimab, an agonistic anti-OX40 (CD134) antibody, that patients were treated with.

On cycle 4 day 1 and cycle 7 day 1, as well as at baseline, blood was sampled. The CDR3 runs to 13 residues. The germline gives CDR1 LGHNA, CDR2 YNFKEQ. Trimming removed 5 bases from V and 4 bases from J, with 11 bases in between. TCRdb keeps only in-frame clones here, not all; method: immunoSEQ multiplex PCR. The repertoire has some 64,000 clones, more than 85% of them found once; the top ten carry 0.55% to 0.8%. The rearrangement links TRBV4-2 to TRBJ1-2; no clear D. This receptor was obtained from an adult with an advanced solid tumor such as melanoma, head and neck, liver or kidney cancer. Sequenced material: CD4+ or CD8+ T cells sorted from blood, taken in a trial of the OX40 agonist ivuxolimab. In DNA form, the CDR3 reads TGTGCCAGCAGCTTGATAGGGTCCTATGGCTACACCTTC. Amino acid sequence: CASSLIGSYGYTF.